A selection of T cell receptor beta chains follows, all from one sample in a study of blood T cell repertoires in COVID-19. The protocol was immunoSEQ multiplex PCR, while the TCRdb copy is restricted to in-frame clones and leaves out a portion. The repertoire consists of around 400,000 clones, with around 92% occurring once and the leading ten covering roughly 1.2%. Specimen: peripheral blood. The receptors derive from a man between 40 and 49 years old with acute or convalescent COVID-19. The CDR3 runs from the conserved cysteine through the conserved F or W. A D gene is named only where the DNA matches it firmly.

J gene: TRBJ1-2; D gene: TRBD1; V gene: TRBV3-1/TRBV3-2; CDR3 protein: CASSPDRVNGYTF
J gene: TRBJ2-3; D gene: NA; V gene: TRBV24-1; CDR3 protein: CATMTGRRGDTQYF
J gene: TRBJ1-5; D gene: NA; V gene: TRBV10-3; CDR3 protein: CAISGGRNDVRHF
J gene: TRBJ2-7; D gene: NA; V gene: TRBV4-1; CDR3 protein: CASSQFIRGYEQYF
J gene: TRBJ1-2; D gene: TRBD1; V gene: TRBV7-6; CDR3 protein: CASSLEGTENYGYTF
J gene: TRBJ1-1; D gene: NA; V gene: TRBV12-3/TRBV12-4; CDR3 protein: CASSSQRNTEAFF
J gene: TRBJ2-2; D gene: TRBD2; V gene: TRBV27; CDR3 protein: CASSNLGLAGNMNTGELFF
J gene: TRBJ2-1; D gene: NA; V gene: TRBV5-4; CDR3 protein: CASSLTGNEQFF
J gene: TRBJ1-6; D gene: NA; V gene: TRBV4-1; CDR3 protein: CASSHPSGATYNSPLHF
J gene: TRBJ2-7; D gene: NA; V gene: TRBV15; CDR3 protein: CATSRDLYPNEDSYEQYF
J gene: TRBJ1-1; D gene: NA; V gene: TRBV6-6; CDR3 protein: CASSTPYGQSEAFF
J gene: TRBJ2-5; D gene: TRBD1; V gene: TRBV5-1; CDR3 protein: CASSSNRGSQETQYF
J gene: TRBJ2-7; D gene: TRBD2; V gene: TRBV7-8; CDR3 protein: CASSLFGTTISYEQYF
J gene: TRBJ2-3; D gene: TRBD2; V gene: TRBV11-3; CDR3 protein: CASSFVSRAGAADTQYF
J gene: TRBJ2-7; D gene: TRBD2; V gene: TRBV5-4; CDR3 protein: CASSQGPGGGYEQYF
J gene: TRBJ1-4; D gene: NA; V gene: TRBV6-5; CDR3 protein: CASSYGIPTTNEKLFF
J gene: TRBJ2-3; D gene: TRBD2; V gene: TRBV4-2; CDR3 protein: CASSQRTSGITDTQYF
J gene: TRBJ2-3; D gene: NA; V gene: TRBV19; CDR3 protein: CASSITGVTDTQYF
J gene: TRBJ1-6; D gene: NA; V gene: TRBV5-5; CDR3 protein: CASSPGGTPLSSYNSPLHF
J gene: TRBJ2-2; D gene: TRBD2; V gene: TRBV27; CDR3 protein: CASSLFLRGGTGELFF
J gene: TRBJ2-1; D gene: NA; V gene: TRBV6-1; CDR3 protein: CASSEVRYNEQFF
J gene: TRBJ1-2; D gene: NA; V gene: TRBV13; CDR3 protein: CASSFYLVGGDYGYTF
J gene: TRBJ1-2; D gene: TRBD1; V gene: TRBV9; CDR3 protein: CASSPQGAGGYTF
J gene: TRBJ2-1; D gene: NA; V gene: TRBV19; CDR3 protein: CATPRGGPPFF
J gene: TRBJ2-4; D gene: NA; V gene: TRBV19; CDR3 protein: CASSMFGGIAKNIQYF